This TCR beta chain is from a study of molecular identifiers for immune sequencing clone quantification. This CDR3 spans 16 amino acids. J was trimmed by 0 bases and V by 5 bases; bases with no gene match: 0. TCRdb used MiXCR to reprocess the PCR reads, holding one entry per CDR3 protein. Here the sample spans 100,000 or so distinct CDR3 sequences, roughly 38% being singletons. Sequenced sample: naive CD8+ T cells from blood, with Jurkat cell RNA spiked in. Subset defined: FACS-sorted CD8+CD4-CCR7+CD45RA+ naive T cells. The chain uses TRBV12-3 or TRBV12-4 and TRBJ2-1; TRBD2 agrees at 14 bases. The clonotype was recovered from a human donor in good health. Some libraries in this study had Jurkat cell RNA spiked in. The CDR3 is CASSGTSGSSYNEQFF. CDR3 DNA sequence: TGTGCCAGCAGTGGGACTAGCGGGAGCTCCTACAATGAGCAGTTCTTC.